The 8 T cell receptor beta chains reported below all come from one sample, sequenced in a study of blood T cell repertoires in COVID-19. The repertoire was sequenced with immunoSEQ multiplex PCR; TCRdb's copy has only in-frame clones and lacks some. Here the sample spans under 350,000 clones, over 75% being singletons. Input material: peripheral blood. These receptors originate from a human donor in a cohort sampled during active COVID-19.

The V gene is TRBV7-2, the J gene TRBJ1-1; D unclear. Trimming pared 5 bases from V and 0 bases from J, leaving 10 bases between. The CDR3 loop spans 14 amino acids. Germline assignment: CDR1 SGHTA and CDR2 FQGNSA. The CDR3 DNA reads TGTGCCAGCAGCCCAATGGAGGTGAACACTGAAGCTTTCTTT. Protein: CASSPMEVNTEAFF.

The chain links TRBV15 to TRBJ2-1; D gene unclear. V dropped 8 bases and J dropped 7 bases, with 12 bases sitting between them. The CDR3 runs to 12 residues. Germline V gives CDR1 LNHNV, CDR2 YYDKDF (reference sequence). Here the CDR3 reads CATGTFGNEQFF. In DNA form, the CDR3 reads TGTGCCACCGGTACCTTCGGTAATGAGCAGTTCTTC. Looking up the rest from reference TRBV15 and TRBJ2-1 gives the full variable domain: DAMVIQNPRYQVTQFGKPVTLSCSQTLNHNVMYWYQQKSSQAPKLLFHYYDKDFNNEADTPDNFQSRRPNTSFCFLDIRSPGLGDTAMYLCATGTFGNEQFFGPGTRLTVL.

This chain joins TRBV25-1 and TRBJ2-2; tentative D call: TRBD2 (5 bases). The CDR3 sequence is 14 residues long. Trimming removed 6 bases from V and 4 bases from J, with 12 bases in between. The germline V gene has CDR1 MGHDK and CDR2 SYGVNS. DNA for the CDR3: TGTGCCAGCAGGGGAGACACTAGCACCGGGGAGCTGTTTTTT. This encodes CASRGDTSTGELFF.

The V and J genes are TRBV5-1 and TRBJ2-7; 9 bases are a match to TRBD1. CDR3 length: 15 residues. The V and J ends lost 3 bases and 4 bases, in that order; junction bases with no gene match: 8. The germline CDR1 and CDR2 sequences are SGHRS and YFSETQ. The chain's CDR3 is CASSSDYGTGYEQYF. Here the CDR3 DNA reads TGCGCCAGCAGCTCGGATTACGGGACAGGGTACGAGCAGTACTTC.

This chain links TRBV11-2 with TRBJ1-3; weak D call: TRBD1 (6 bases). Deletions cut 1 base from V and 8 bases from J, with 27 bases between. CDR3 length: 19 residues. CDR1 is SGHAT and CDR2 is FQNNGV in the germline V gene. The CDR3 loop is CASSLGGLAADPSRHTIYF. Written as DNA, the CDR3 is TGTGCCAGCAGCTTAGGGGGGCTCGCTGCGGACCCCTCCCGGCACACCATATATTTT.

The rearrangement links TRBV2 to TRBJ2-4; D might be TRBD2 (6 bases). This CDR3 region has 12 residues. CDR1 and CDR2 from the germline V gene are SNHLY and FYNNEI. Trimming removed 7 bases at V and 7 bases at J, with 11 bases between. CDR3 DNA sequence: TGTGCCAGCACGGGGGAGGTGAACATTCAGTACTTC. Translated: CASTGEVNIQYF. The variable domain in full, completed from reference TRBV2 and TRBJ2-4, reads EPEVTQTPSHQVTQMGQEVILRCVPISNHLYFYWYRQILGQKVEFLVSFYNNEISEKSEIFDDQFSVERPDGSNFTLKIRSTKLEDSAMYFCASTGEVNIQYFGAGTRLSVL.

V is TRBV7-8 and J is TRBJ2-3; D may be TRBD2 (6 bases). The germline CDR1 and CDR2 sequences are SGHVS and FQNEAQ. Trimming pared 6 bases from V and 4 bases from J, leaving 14 bases between. CDR3 length: 14 amino acids. The CDR3 loop is CASSRAGDADTQYF. Written as DNA, the CDR3 is TGTGCCAGCAGTAGAGCGGGCGACGCAGATACGCAGTATTTT.

This clone occurred a few times. The chain is built from TRBV28 and TRBJ2-7; the match to TRBD2 covers 10 bases. The CDR3 spans 14 residues. CDR1 is MDHEN, CDR2 SYDVKM, per germline. Trimming took 7 bases from V and 7 from J; bases not matched to a gene: 10. This CDR3 reads CASTLAGAYSEQYF. CDR3 DNA sequence: TGTGCCAGCACCCTAGCGGGAGCCTATTCTGAGCAGTACTTC. Filled out from reference TRBV28 and TRBJ2-7, the complete variable domain reads DVKVTQSSRYLVKRTGEKVFLECVQDMDHENMFWYRQDPGLGLRLIYFSYDVKMKEKGDIPEGYSVSREKKERFSLILESASTNQTSMYLCASTLAGAYSEQYFGPGTRLTVT.